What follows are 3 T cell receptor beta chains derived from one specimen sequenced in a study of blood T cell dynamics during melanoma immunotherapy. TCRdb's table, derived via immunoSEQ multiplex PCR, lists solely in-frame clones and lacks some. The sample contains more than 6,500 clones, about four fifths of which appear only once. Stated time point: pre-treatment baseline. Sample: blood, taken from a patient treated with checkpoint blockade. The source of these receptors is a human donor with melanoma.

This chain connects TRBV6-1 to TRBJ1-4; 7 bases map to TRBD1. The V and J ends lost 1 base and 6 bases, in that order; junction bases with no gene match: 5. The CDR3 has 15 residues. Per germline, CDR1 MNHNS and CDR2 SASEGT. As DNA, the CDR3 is TGTGCCAGCAGTGAAGGACAGGGTTCGGATGAAAAACTGTTTTTT. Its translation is CASSEGQGSDEKLFF.

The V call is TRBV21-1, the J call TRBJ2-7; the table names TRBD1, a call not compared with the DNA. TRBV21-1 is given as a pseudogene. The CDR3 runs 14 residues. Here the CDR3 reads CASSETGRRYEQYF. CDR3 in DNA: TGTGCCAGCAGCGAGACAGGAAGGCGCTACGAGCAGTACTTC.

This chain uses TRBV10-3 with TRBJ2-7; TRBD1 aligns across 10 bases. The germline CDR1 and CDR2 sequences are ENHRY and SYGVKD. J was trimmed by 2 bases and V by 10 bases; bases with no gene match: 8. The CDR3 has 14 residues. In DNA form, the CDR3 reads TGTGCCACGAAGAGAGACAGGGGGCCCTACGAGCAGTACTTC. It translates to CATKRDRGPYEQYF.